This T cell receptor beta chain emerged from a study of CD8 T cells in ankylosing spondylitis. The CDR3 totals 13 residues. Trimming left V 1 base short and J 3 bases short, with 9 bases between. CDR1 and CDR2 from the germline V gene are DFQATT and SNEGSKA (reference sequence). Concerning this clonotype: Antigen unknown.

Study observations and caveats: A motif in TCR beta, a set of roughly 8 highly homologous variants, appeared characteristic of ankylosing spondylitis blood. Reports say disease-linked clones showed up significantly more in matched ankylosing spondylitis synovial fluid. Past research had described some motif variants in reactive arthritis synovial fluid and blood.

TCRdb passed the 5' RACE reads through MiXCR, listing each CDR3 protein once. The sample has 700,000 to 850,000 distinct CDR3 sequences; 12% are singletons. The TCR comes from a male donor with ankylosing spondylitis. The chain couples TRBV20-1 to TRBJ1-1; the D is unclear. Sequenced material: blood, either unsorted or a sorted T cell fraction (not recorded which). The CDR3 spells CSARGGGYTEAFF. CDR3 DNA: TGCAGTGCTAGAGGGGGTGGGTACACTGAAGCTTTCTTT.